This T cell receptor beta chain was recovered during a study of T cells after yellow fever vaccination. At the level of the study: SMART-Seq v4 Ultra Low Input handled preparation of low-cell-number fractions.

The germline V gene encodes CDR1 SGHDT and CDR2 YYEEEE. CDR3 length equals 12 residues. V lost 2 bases to trimming and J lost 8 bases, with 8 bases between them. From the 5' RACE reads, TCRdb called clonotypes with MiXCR, one entry per CDR3 protein. The profile shows hundreds of thousands of distinct CDR3 sequences, approximately 3.9% of them singletons. The chain uses TRBV5-6 and TRBJ2-1; no reliable D call. The sequencing here drew on PBMCs, taken on the day of the yellow fever booster vaccination. This sequence originates from a man younger than 35 who received the YFV17D yellow fever vaccine. In DNA form, the CDR3 reads TGTGCCAGCAGCTTTGGGGTCCATGAGCAGTTCTTC. This encodes CASSFGVHEQFF. Full variable domain (outside the CDR3, taken from reference TRBV5-6 and TRBJ2-1): DAGVTQSPTHLIKTRGQQVTLRCSPKSGHDTVSWYQQALGQGPQFIFQYYEEEERQRGNFPDRFSGHQFPNYSSELNVNALLLGDSALYLCASSFGVHEQFFGPGTRLTVL.